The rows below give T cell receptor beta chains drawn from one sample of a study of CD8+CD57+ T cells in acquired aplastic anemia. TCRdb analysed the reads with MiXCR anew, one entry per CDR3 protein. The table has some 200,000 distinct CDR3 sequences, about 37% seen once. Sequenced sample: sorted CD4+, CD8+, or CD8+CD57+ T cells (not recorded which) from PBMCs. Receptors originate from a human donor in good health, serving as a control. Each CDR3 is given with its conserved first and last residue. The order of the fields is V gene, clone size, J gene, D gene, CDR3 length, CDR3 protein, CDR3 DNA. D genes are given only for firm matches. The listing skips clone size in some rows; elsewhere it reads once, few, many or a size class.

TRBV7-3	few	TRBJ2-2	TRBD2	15	CASSFIAGNTGELFF	TGTGCCAGCTCCTTCATAGCGGGAAACACCGGGGAGCTGTTTTTT
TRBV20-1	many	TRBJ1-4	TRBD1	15	CSARDQRGHDEKLFF	TGCAGTGCTAGAGACCAAAGGGGGCACGATGAAAAACTGTTTTTT
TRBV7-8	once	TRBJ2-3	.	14	CASSLAGETDTQYF	TGTGCCAGCAGCTTAGCGGGAGAGACAGATACGCAGTATTTT
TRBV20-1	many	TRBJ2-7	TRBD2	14	CSARPGGISYEQYF	TGCAGTGCCAGACCGGGGGGAATCTCCTACGAGCAGTACTTC
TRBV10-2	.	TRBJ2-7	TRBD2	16	CASSVGSSSGAYEQYF	TGTGCCAGCAGCGTAGGGAGCTCTAGCGGGGCCTACGAGCAGTACTTC
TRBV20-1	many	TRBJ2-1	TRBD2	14	CSASGLAEDNEQFF	TGCAGTGCTAGCGGACTAGCGGAAGACAATGAGCAGTTCTTC
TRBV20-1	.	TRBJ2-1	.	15	CSARRPGTSYNEQFF	TGCAGTGCTAGACGGCCAGGGACCTCCTACAATGAGCAGTTCTTC
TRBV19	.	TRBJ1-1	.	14	CATSSWGGGTEAFF	TGTGCCACCAGTAGCTGGGGGGGAGGCACTGAAGCTTTCTTT
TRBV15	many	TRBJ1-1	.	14	CATSRDRGRAEAFF	TGTGCCACCAGCAGAGATCGGGGGCGGGCTGAAGCTTTCTTT
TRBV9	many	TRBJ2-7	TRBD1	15	CASSVGQGSIYEQYF	TGTGCCAGCAGCGTCGGACAGGGGAGTATCTACGAGCAGTACTTC
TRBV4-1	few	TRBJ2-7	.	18	CASSQEVYVRANSYEQYF	TGCGCCAGCAGCCAAGAAGTCTACGTTAGGGCCAATTCCTACGAGCAGTACTTC
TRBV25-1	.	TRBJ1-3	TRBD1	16	CASHNRDRGAHEAIYF	TGTGCCAGTCACAACCGGGACAGGGGAGCCCACGAAGCCATATATTTT
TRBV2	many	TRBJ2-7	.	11	CASSMQGEQYF	TGTGCCAGCAGTATGCAGGGGGAGCAGTACTTC
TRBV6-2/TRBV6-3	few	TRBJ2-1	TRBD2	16	CASSSGTSGSRDEQFF	TGTGCCAGCAGTTCCGGGACTAGCGGGAGTAGGGATGAGCAGTTCTTC
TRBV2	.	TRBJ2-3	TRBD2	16	CASSAPSGGITDTQYF	TGTGCCAGCAGTGCCCCTAGCGGGGGGATCACAGATACGCAGTATTTT
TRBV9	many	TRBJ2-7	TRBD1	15	CASSVGQGVSYEQYF	TGTGCCAGCAGCGTTGGACAGGGGGTTTCCTACGAGCAGTACTTC
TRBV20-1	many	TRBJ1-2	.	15	CSASDQSIYAMGYTF	TGCAGTGCTAGTGACCAGAGCATCTACGCTATGGGCTACACCTTC
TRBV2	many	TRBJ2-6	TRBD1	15	CASSGQGLGANVLTF	TGTGCCAGCAGTGGACAGGGTCTAGGGGCCAACGTCCTGACTTTC
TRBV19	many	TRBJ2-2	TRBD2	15	CASSITGGTGGELFF	TGTGCCAGTAGTATAACGGGGGGAACTGGCGGGGAGCTGTTTTTT
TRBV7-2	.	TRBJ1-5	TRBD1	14	CASSPDRAGQPQHF	TGTGCCAGCAGTCCAGACAGGGCGGGACAGCCCCAGCATTTT